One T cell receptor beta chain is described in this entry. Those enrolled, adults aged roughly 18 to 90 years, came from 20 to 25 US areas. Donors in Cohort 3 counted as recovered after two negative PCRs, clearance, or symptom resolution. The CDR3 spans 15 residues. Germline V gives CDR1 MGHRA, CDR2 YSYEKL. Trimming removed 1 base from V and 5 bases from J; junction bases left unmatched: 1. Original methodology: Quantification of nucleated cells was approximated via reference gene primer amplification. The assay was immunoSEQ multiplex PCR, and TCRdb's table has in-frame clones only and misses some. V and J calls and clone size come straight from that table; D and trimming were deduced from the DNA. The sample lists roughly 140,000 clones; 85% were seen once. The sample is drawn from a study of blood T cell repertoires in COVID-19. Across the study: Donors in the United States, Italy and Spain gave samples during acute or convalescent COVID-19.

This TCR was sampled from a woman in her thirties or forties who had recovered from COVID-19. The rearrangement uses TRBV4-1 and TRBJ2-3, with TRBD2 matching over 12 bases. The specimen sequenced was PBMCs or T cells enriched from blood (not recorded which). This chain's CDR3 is CASSQGGLAGDTQYF. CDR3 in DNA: TGCGCCAGCAGCCAAGGGGGACTAGCGGGAGATACGCAGTATTTT.